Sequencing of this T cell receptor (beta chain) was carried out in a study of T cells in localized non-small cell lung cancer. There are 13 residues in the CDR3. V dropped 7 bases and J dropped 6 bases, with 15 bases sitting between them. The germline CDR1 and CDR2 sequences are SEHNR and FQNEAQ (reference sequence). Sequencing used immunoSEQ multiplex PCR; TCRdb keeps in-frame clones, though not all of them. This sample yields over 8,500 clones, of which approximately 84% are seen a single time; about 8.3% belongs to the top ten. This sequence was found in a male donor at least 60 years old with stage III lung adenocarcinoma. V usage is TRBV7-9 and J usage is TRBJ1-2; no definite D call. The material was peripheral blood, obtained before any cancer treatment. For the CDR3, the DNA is TGTGCCAGCACCTCAATGGGCGGGGATGGCTACACCTTC. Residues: CASTSMGGDGYTF.